This TCR beta chain was captured in a study of blood T cell repertoires in COVID-19 (TCRdb year 2020). About the investigation overall: Collaborator samples came from the United States, Italy and Spain and covered acute and convalescent phases of COVID-19. The dataset comprised deeply sampled blood TCRbeta repertoires from subjects exposed to, actively infected with, or recovered from COVID-19. HLA class I and class II types, where available, came from metadata supplied by the sample provider rather than from assay-based typing. Samples were obtained from the ongoing ImmuneRACE study (first 160 participants) and from about 1,300 subjects provided by 6 global collaborators. The prospective study material was composed of cDNA or gDNA derived from T cells, B-cell-depleted T cells, or PBMCs. The repertoires were released in a freely available public database meant as a resource for research on the immune response to SARS-CoV-2. Sample metadata almost always included a de-identified subject ID, COVID-19 status, age in years and sex. What the research found in general, with its limitations: Clinical and demographic metadata were provided uncurated, with the amount varying by source and participant.

The germline V gene (reference sequence) yields LGHDT for CDR1 and YNNKEL for CDR2. V is trimmed back by 4 bases and J by 1 base, and the junction contains 5 bases that no gene match accounts for. The cysteine opens and the phenylalanine closes a CDR3 of 15 amino acids. The retained sequence is limited to the CDR3, 45 bases, with the frame set at the first base. The table lists this clone with a few counts. Its specific antigen is unknown. No qualities accompany the bases; no much larger clone lies one base away. TCRbeta CDR3 regions were amplified from genomic DNA by means of the immunoSEQ Assay, a bias-controlled multiplex PCR. Under the source paper's analysis protocol: Within the assay, amplification of reference gene primers was used to estimate how many nucleated cells each sample contained. To quantify the absolute abundance of each unique TCRbeta CDR3 rearrangement, sequence reads were collapsed and filtered. For each sample, productive Simpson clonality was calculated as the square root of Simpson's diversity index over productive rearrangements. TCRdb retrieved this table from immuneACCESS and kept in-frame rearrangements only. Not all clones are present; in checked studies, unresolved V genes account for under half, and no reason is known for the remainder. V, J and clone size are those of that table, while D and trimming were read from the DNA. The sample table contains about 89,000 clones; only one count was recorded for more than 60% of them. The ten largest clonotypes hold roughly 50% of the sample.

The collaborating institutions used their own protocols to collect whole blood in K2EDTA tubes. For TCRbeta analysis, collaborator samples were shipped as frozen whole blood, as isolated PBMCs, or as DNA extracted from either sample type. The sample consisted of peripheral blood. The sequence is built from TRBV3-1 (or the pseudogene TRBV3-2) and TRBJ2-3; TRBD1 lines up with 7 middle nucleotides. This receptor was identified in a human donor in a cohort sampled during active COVID-19. The encoded CDR3 is CASSRRGPRTDTQYF. The nucleotide sequence is given as TGTGCCAGCAGCCGAAGGGGGCCCCGCACAGATACGCAGTATTTT.